The sequence of this T cell receptor beta chain was determined in a study of T cell repertoires in cytomegalovirus infection. Study as a whole: Both recently identified HLA-C-restricted and well-studied HLA-B-restricted CMV epitopes were used in the study.

Notes on this clonotype: Its matching antigen is unknown.

TCRdb re-analysed the reads in MiXCR, keeping a single row per CDR3 protein. Among about 830,000 distinct CDR3 sequences listed, approximately 32% were seen once. The CDR3 runs 18 residues. J lost 3 bases, V lost 1 base, and 8 bases had no gene match. The source is a human donor in good health (CMV status not recorded). Some clones in this sample may be carry-over from other donors' samples. Sequenced here: cultured CD8+ T cells from PBMCs, sampled from culture after CMV antigen stimulation. The chain recombines TRBV23-1 with TRBJ2-2; TRBD2 aligns across 10 bases. TRBV23-1 is classed as an ORF, of uncertain function. The CDR3 DNA reads TGCGCCAGCAGTCAATGGTACAGCGGGGGGGCCGACACCGGGGAGCTGTTTTTT. It specifies CASSQWYSGGADTGELFF.